What follows is one T cell receptor (beta chain) and its context. Antigen unknown. These data originate in a study of shared clonotypes between healthy human individuals. The study's findings and limits: Deeper or shallower sequencing was expected to change how clonotypes are shared among donors.

Libraries were prepared by immunoSEQ multiplex PCR; TCRdb keeps only in-frame clonotypes and omits some of them. The sample comprises around 2.5 million clones, roughly 93% of which are singletons, and 0.36% rests with the top ten. V gave up 4 bases and J gave up 8 bases; unmatched junction bases: 11. Germline CDR1 is GTSNPN and CDR2 is SVGIG (reference sequence). The CDR3 spans 15 residues. The chain carries TRBV30 and TRBJ1-4, with 9 bases lining up with TRBD1. Specimen: naive CD4+ T cells from PBMCs. As to subset: CD45RA+ positively selected. The source of this sequence is a young man in good health. Some clones in this sample may be carry-over from other donors' samples. In DNA form, the CDR3 reads TGTGCCTGGAATCATATAACAGGGGGCGCGGAAAAACTGTTTTTT. It codes for CAWNHITGGAEKLFF.